A selection of T cell receptor beta chains follows, all from one sample in a study of response to subunit inactivated influenza vaccine. TCRdb itself ran the RT-PCR reads through MiXCR, one entry per CDR3 protein. The sample has around 850,000 distinct CDR3 sequences; 15% to 20% are singletons. The input for sequencing was PBMCs from blood, taken roughly 5 days after vaccination. The receptors derive from a man aged 45 to 65 who received an inactivated influenza vaccine. CDR3s include the opening cysteine and the closing phenylalanine or tryptophan. D genes are given only for firm matches. Where a row states a size, it is once, few, many or the class of an expanded clone; other rows omit it.

V	size	J	D	DNA	CDR3
TRBV12-3/TRBV12-4	NA	TRBJ2-1	NA	TGTGCCAGCAGTTTAGATCGAGTTAACAATGAGCAGTTCTTC	CASSLDRVNNEQFF
TRBV18	once	TRBJ2-7	TRBD2	TGTGCCAGCTCACCACGAACCGCAGGACTAGCGAAAACCTACGAGCAGTACTTC	CASSPRTAGLAKTYEQYF
TRBV15	few	TRBJ1-2	TRBD1	TGTGCCACCAGCAGAGACACAGGGGATGAGTATGGCTACACCTTC	CATSRDTGDEYGYTF
TRBV7-2	few	TRBJ2-1	NA	TGTGCCAGCAGCTATAGCGTAACGTACAATGAGCAGTTCTTC	CASSYSVTYNEQFF
TRBV28	many	TRBJ2-7	NA	TGTGCCAGCAGCAACTACGAGCAGTACTTC	CASSNYEQYF
TRBV7-9	NA	TRBJ2-7	NA	TGTGCCAGCAGCTCCAATAGACAGGCCTACGAGCAGTACTTC	CASSSNRQAYEQYF
TRBV19	few	TRBJ2-2	NA	TGTGCCAGTAGTATAGCTGGGGGAAGCACCGGGGAGCTGTTTTTT	CASSIAGGSTGELFF
TRBV12-3/TRBV12-4	few	TRBJ2-5	TRBD2	TGTGCCAGCAGTTCGCTTTGGTTAGCGGGGGGGCTGTGGGGCAAAGAGACCCAGTACTTC	CASSSLWLAGGLWGKETQYF
TRBV3-1	many	TRBJ1-2	TRBD1	TGTGCCAGCAGCCAAGAGAGTCGGCAGGGGGGTTATGGCTACACCTTC	CASSQESRQGGYGYTF
TRBV27	NA	TRBJ2-1	NA	TGTGCCAGCAGTGGATTGGGACTGAAAGCCTACAATGAGCAGTTCTTC	CASSGLGLKAYNEQFF
TRBV12-3/TRBV12-4	NA	TRBJ2-5	NA	TGTGCCAGCAGTTTGACGGAGAACCAAGAGACCCAGTACTTC	CASSLTENQETQYF
TRBV21-1	few	TRBJ2-7	NA	TGTGCCAGCAGCAAAGGCAGGGTTTCCTACGAGCAGTACTTC	CASSKGRVSYEQYF
TRBV20-1	few	TRBJ2-7	NA	TGCAGTGCTAGAGAGTCACCGCTTGGCGAGCAGTACTTC	CSARESPLGEQYF
TRBV20-1	many	TRBJ1-6	TRBD1	TGCAGTGCCAAGAGACAGGGGGAGACCCATTCACCCCTCCACTTT	CSAKRQGETHSPLHF
TRBV20-1	many	TRBJ2-1	TRBD1	TGCAGTGCTAGAGGGGACAGGGGGATGTATGAGCAGTTCTTC	CSARGDRGMYEQFF
TRBV5-1	many	TRBJ1-1	NA	TGCGCCAGCAGCTTGTCTACACACATGAACACTGAAGCTTTCTTT	CASSLSTHMNTEAFF
TRBV20-1	NA	TRBJ2-6	TRBD1	TGCAGTGCTCGACAGGGTTCCGGGGCCAACGTCCTGACTTTC	CSARQGSGANVLTF
TRBV9	NA	TRBJ1-5	NA	TGTGCCAGCAGCGTAGAGCGGACAGAAATCAATCAGCCCCAGCATTTT	CASSVERTEINQPQHF
TRBV4-1	many	TRBJ2-2	NA	TGCGCCAGCAGCCATGGACAGTCTACGAACACCGGGGAGCTGTTTTTT	CASSHGQSTNTGELFF
TRBV6-2/TRBV6-3	NA	TRBJ1-2	NA	TGTGCCAGCAGCTCACCGTCCTCCACCTCCGGGACACCTTATGGCTACACCTTC	CASSSPSSTSGTPYGYTF
TRBV20-1	few	TRBJ2-6	TRBD1	TGCAGTGCCCGGACAGGGTCTACTGGGGCCAACGTCCTGACTTTC	CSARTGSTGANVLTF
TRBV5-1	many	TRBJ2-7	TRBD2	TGCGCCAGCAGCGGGACTAGCGGGAGGGCCTTTTCCTACGAGCAGTACTTC	CASSGTSGRAFSYEQYF
TRBV7-9	few	TRBJ1-4	NA	TGTGCCAGCAGCCCCCAAACAGCAACTAATGAAAAACTGTTTTTT	CASSPQTATNEKLFF
TRBV4-3	NA	TRBJ1-5	NA	TGCGCCAGCAGCCAAGATATGGGGGGAATACAAAATCAGCCCCAGCATTTT	CASSQDMGGIQNQPQHF
TRBV3-1	few	TRBJ2-7	NA	TGTGCCAGCAGCCATCCCGACAGACCCTACGAGCAGTACTTC	CASSHPDRPYEQYF